This T cell receptor beta chain was documented in a study of T cells in Graves' hyperthyroidism and ophthalmopathy. Amplified TCR beta CDR3 regions derived from RNA transcripts. First-round RT-PCR with HTBI primers amplified the TCR CDR3 region. TCRdb called the multiplex PCR reads again in MiXCR, with one record for every CDR3 protein. The sample shows 150,000 to 200,000 distinct CDR3 sequences, about 18% of them seen only once. Findings and caveats of the study: A model using 13 V-J features told ophthalmopathy apart from stable hyperthyroidism. Blood also showed most of the thyroid clonotypes that were expanded above 0.001.

The table lists this clonotype with many counts. As yet, its antigen is unknown. J was trimmed by 0 bases and V by 5 bases; bases with no gene match: 4. CDR3 length: 15 amino acids. Germline V gene lookup returns CDR1 SGHVS and CDR2 FNYEAQ. The chain employs TRBV7-6 and TRBJ1-3; 7 positions match TRBD1. This clonotype was sampled from a woman in her 50s with Graves' hyperthyroidism. The sample taken for sequencing was blood. In DNA, the CDR3 is TGTGCCAGCAGCCTGGGACAGCCCTCTGGAAACACCATATATTTT. It encodes CASSLGQPSGNTIYF.